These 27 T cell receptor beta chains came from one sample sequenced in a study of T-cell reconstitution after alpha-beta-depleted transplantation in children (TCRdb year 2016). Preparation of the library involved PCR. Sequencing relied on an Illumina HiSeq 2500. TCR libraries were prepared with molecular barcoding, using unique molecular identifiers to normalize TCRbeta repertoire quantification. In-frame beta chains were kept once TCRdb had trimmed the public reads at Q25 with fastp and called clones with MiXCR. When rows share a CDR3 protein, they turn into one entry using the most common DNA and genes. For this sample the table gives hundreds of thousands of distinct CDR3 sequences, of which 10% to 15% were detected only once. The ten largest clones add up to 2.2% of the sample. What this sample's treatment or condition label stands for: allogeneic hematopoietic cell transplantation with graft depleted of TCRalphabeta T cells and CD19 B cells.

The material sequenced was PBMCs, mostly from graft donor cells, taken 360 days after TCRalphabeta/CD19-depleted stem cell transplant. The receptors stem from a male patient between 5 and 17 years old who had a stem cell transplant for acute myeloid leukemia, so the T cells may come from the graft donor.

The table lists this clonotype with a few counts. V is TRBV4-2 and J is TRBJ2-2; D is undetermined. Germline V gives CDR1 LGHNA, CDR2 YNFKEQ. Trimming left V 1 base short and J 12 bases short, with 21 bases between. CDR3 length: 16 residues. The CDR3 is CASSQVWATQASKLFF. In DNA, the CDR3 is TGTGCCAGCAGCCAAGTTTGGGCAACCCAAGCCTCGAAGCTGTTTTTT.

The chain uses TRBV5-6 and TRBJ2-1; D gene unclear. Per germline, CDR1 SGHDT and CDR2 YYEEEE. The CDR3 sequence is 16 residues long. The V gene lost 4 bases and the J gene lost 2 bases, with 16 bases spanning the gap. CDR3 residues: CASSLARPPPYNEQFF. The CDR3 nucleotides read TGTGCCAGCAGCCTTGCGCGCCCTCCCCCCTACAATGAGCAGTTCTTC.

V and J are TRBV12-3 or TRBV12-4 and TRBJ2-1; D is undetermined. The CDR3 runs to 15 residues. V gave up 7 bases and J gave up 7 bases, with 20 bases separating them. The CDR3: CASKPERPSRNEQFF. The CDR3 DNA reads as TGTGCCAGCAAACCTGAGCGCCCGAGTAGGAATGAGCAGTTCTTC.

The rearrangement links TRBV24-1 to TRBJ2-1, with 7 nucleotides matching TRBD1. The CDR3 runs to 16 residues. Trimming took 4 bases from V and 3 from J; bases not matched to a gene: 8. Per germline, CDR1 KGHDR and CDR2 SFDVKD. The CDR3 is CATSDPDRVGYNEQFF. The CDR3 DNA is TGTGCCACCAGTGACCCTGACAGGGTAGGCTACAATGAGCAGTTCTTC.

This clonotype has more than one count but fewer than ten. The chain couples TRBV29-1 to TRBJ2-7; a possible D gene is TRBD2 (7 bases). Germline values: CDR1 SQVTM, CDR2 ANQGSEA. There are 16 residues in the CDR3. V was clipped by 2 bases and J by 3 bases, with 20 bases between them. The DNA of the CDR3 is TGCAGCGTTGAATGGGGGCGGGGGACTCGGTTCTACGAGCAGTACTTC. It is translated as CSVEWGRGTRFYEQYF.

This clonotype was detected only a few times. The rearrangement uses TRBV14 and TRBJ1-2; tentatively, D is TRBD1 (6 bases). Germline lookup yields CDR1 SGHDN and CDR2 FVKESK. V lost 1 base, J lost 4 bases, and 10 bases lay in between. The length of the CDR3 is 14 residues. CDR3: CASSQAQGGYGYTF. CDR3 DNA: TGTGCCAGCAGCCAAGCTCAAGGGGGCTATGGCTACACCTTC. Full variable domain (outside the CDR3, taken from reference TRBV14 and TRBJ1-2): EAGVTQFPSHSVIEKGQTVTLRCDPISGHDNLYWYRRVMGKEIKFLLHFVKESKQDESGMPNNRFLAERTGGTYSTLKVQPAELEDSGVYFCASSQAQGGYGYTFGSGTRLTVV.

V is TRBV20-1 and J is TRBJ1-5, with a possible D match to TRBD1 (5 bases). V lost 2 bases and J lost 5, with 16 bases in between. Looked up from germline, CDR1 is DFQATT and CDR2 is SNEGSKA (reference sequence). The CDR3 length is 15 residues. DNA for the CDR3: TGCAGTGCTAGAAAGGAAGGGGCACGGTATCAGCCCCAGCATTTT. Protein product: CSARKEGARYQPQHF.

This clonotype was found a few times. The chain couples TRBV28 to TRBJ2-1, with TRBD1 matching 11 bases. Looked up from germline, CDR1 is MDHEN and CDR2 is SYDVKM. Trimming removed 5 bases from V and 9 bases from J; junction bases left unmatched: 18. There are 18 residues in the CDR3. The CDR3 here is CASSHTDRGQRSVGEQFF. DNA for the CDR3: TGTGCCAGCAGTCACACGGACAGGGGGCAACGGTCTGTCGGTGAGCAGTTCTTC.

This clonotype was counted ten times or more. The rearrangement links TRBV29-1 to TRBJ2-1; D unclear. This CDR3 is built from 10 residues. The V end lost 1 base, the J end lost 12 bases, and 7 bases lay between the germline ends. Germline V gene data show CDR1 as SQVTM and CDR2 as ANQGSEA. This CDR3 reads CSVEASRQFF. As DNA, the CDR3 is TGCAGCGTTGAAGCGAGCAGGCAGTTCTTC.

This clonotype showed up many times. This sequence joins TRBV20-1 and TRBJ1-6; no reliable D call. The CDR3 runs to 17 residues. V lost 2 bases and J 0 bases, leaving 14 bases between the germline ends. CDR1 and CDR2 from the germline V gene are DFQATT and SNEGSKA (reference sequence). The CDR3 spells CSARWEGSSSYNSPLHF. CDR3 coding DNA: TGCAGTGCTAGATGGGAGGGTTCTAGCTCCTATAATTCACCCCTCCACTTT.

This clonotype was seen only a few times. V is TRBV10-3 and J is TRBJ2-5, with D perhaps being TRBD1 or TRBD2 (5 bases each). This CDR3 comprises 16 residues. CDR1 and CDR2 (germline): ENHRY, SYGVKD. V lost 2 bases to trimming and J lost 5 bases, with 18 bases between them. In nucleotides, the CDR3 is TGTGCCATCAGTGAGACGGGACCCGAGATCGTGGAGACCCAGTACTTC. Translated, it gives CAISETGPEIVETQYF.

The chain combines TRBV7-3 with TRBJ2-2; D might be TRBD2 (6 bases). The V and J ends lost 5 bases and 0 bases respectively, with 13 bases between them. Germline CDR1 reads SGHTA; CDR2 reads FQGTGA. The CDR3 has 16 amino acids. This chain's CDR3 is CASSPRTIANTGELFF. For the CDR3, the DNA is TGTGCCAGCAGCCCCCGGACTATTGCGAACACCGGGGAGCTGTTTTTT.

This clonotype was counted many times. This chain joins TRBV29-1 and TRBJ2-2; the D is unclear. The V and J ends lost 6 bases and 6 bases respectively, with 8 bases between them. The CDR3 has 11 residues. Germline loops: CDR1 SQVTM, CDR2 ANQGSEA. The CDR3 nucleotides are TGCAGCGTCCGTATGGCCGGGGAGCTGTTTTTT. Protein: CSVRMAGELFF.

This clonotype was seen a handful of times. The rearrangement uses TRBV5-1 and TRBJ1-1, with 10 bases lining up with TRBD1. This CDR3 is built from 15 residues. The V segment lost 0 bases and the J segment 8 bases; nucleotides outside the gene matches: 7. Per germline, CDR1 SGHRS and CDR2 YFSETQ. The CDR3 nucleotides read TGCGCCAGCAGCTTGGCGCAGACAGGGGGCTCGGAAGCTTTCTTT. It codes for CASSLAQTGGSEAFF. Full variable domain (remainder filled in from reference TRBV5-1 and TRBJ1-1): KAGVTQTPRYLIKTRGQQVTLSCSPISGHRSVSWYQQTPGQGLQFLFEYFSETQRNKGNFPGRFSGRQFSNSRSEMNVSTLELGDSALYLCASSLAQTGGSEAFFGQGTRLTVV.

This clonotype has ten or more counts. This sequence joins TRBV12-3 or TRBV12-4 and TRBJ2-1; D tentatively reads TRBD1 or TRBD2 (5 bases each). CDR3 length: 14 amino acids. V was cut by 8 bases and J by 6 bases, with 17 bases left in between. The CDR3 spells CASAFRGLPNEQFF. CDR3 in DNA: TGTGCCAGCGCCTTTCGGGGCCTACCCAATGAGCAGTTCTTC.

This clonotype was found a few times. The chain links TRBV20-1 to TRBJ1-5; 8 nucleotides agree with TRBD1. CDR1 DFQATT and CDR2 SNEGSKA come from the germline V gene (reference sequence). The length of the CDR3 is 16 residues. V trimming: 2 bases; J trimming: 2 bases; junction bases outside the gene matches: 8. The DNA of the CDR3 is TGCAGTGCTAGAAACAGACAGGGGTGGGGCAATCAGCCCCAGCATTTT. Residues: CSARNRQGWGNQPQHF.

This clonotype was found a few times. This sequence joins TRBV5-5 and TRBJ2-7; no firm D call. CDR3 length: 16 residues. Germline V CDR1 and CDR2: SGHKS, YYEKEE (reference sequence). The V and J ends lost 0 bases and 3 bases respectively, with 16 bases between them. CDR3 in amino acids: CASSLGPVSPRYEQYF. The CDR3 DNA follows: TGTGCCAGCAGCTTGGGTCCCGTAAGTCCGCGCTACGAGCAGTACTTC. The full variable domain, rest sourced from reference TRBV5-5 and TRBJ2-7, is DAGVTQSPTHLIKTRGQQVTLRCSPISGHKSVSWYQQVLGQGPQFIFQYYEKEERGRGNFPDRFSARQFPNYSSELNVNALLLGDSALYLCASSLGPVSPRYEQYFGPGTRLTVT.

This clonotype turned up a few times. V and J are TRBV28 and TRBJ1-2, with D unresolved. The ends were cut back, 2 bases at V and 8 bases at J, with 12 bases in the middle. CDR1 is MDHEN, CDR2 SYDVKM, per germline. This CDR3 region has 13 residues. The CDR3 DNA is TGTGCCAGCAGTTTAAACCCGGGGTCGGGCTACACCTTC. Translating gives CASSLNPGSGYTF.

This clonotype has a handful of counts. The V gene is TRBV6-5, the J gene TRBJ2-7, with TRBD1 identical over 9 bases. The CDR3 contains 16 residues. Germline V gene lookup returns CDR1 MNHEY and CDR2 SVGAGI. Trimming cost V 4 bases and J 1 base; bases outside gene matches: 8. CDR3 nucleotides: TGTGCCAGCAGTTCCCAACCGGGACAGGGATCCTACGAGCAGTACTTC. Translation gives CASSSQPGQGSYEQYF.

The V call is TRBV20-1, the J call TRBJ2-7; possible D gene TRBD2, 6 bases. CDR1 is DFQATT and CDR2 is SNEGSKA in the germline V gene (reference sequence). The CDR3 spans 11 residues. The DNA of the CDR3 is TGCAGGGCGGGACTGACCTACGAGCAGTACTTC. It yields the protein CRAGLTYEQYF.

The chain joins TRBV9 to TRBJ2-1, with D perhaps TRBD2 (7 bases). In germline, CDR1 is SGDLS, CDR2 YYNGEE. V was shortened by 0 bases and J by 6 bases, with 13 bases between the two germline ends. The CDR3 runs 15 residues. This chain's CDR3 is CASSVAGGPPNEQFF. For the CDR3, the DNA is TGTGCCAGCAGCGTAGCGGGGGGCCCTCCCAATGAGCAGTTCTTC.

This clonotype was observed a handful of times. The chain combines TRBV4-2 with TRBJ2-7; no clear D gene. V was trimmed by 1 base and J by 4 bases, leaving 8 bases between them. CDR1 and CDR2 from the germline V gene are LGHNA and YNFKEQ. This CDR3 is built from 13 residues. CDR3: CASSQGQEYEQYF. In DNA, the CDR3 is TGTGCCAGCAGCCAAGGCCAGGAGTACGAGCAGTACTTC.

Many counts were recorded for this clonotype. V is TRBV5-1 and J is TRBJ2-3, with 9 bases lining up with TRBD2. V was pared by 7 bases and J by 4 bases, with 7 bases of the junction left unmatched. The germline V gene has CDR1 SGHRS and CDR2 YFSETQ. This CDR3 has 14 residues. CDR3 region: CASSLAGWADTQYF. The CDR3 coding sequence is TGCGCCAGCTCCCTAGCGGGATGGGCAGATACGCAGTATTTT.

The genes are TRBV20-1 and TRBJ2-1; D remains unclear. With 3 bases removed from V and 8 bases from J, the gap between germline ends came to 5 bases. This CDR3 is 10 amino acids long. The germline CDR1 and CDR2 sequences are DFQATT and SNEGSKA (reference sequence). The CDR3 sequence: CSASLHEQFF. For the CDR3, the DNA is TGCAGTGCTAGCCTCCATGAGCAGTTCTTC.

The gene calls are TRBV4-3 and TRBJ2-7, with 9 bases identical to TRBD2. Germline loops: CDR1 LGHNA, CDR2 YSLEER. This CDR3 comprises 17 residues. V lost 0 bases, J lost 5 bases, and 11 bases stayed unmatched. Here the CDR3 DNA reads TGCGCCAGCAGCCAAGAAGGGCCCCTAGCGGGAATCGACGAGCAGTACTTC. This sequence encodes CASSQEGPLAGIDEQYF.

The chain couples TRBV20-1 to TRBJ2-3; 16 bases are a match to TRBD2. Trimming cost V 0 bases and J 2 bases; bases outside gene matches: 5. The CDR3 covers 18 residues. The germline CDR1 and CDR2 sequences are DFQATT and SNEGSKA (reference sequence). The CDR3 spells CSAREGTSGGGPTDTQYF. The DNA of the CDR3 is TGCAGTGCTAGAGAGGGGACTAGCGGGGGGGGGCCCACAGATACGCAGTATTTT.

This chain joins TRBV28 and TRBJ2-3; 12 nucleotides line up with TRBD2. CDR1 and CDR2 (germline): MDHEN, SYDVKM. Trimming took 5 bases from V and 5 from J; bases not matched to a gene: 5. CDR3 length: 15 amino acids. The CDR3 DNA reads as TGTGCCAGCAGTCTGAGACTAGCGGGAGTAGATACGCAGTATTTT. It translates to CASSLRLAGVDTQYF.